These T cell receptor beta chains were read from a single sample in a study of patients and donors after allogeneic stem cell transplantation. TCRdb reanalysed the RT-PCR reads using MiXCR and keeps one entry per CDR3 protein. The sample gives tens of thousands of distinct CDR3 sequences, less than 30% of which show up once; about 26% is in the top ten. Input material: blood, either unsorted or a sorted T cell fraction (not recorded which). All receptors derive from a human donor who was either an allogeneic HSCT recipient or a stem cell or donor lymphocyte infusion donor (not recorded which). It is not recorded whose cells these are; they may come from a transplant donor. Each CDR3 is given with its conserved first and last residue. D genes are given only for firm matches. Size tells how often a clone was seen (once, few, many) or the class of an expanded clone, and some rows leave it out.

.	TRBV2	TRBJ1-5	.	TGTGCCAGCAGTGATGCCGGAAAGGCCCAGCATTTT	CASSDAGKAQHF
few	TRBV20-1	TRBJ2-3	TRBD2	TGCAGTGCTAAACTAGCGGGCCTCCTAGGTACGCAGTATTTT	CSAKLAGLLGTQYF
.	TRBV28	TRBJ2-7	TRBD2	TGTGCCAGCCAGCGGGGATACGCGGGTGAGCAGTACTTC	CASQRGYAGEQYF
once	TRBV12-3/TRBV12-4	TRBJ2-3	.	TGTGCCAGCAGTCCCCCGGATGGGCAAGGAGATACGCAGTATTTT	CASSPPDGQGDTQYF
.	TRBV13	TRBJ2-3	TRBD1	TGTGCCAGCAGCCCCCGGACAGGGGGCGCGTACACAGATACGCAGTATTTT	CASSPRTGGAYTDTQYF
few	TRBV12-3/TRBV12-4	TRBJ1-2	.	TGTGCCAGCTCTCACGGCGTAGCTAACACGGGCTACACCTTC	CASSHGVANTGYTF
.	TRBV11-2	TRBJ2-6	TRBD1	TGTGCCAGCAGCTCAGGGGGCGGTGGGGCCAACGTCCTGACTTTC	CASSSGGGGANVLTF
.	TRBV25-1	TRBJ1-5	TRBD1	TGTGCCAGCAGTGCTGACAGGGCGCAGCCCCAGCATTTT	CASSADRAQPQHF
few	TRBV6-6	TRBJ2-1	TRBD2	TGTGCCAGCAGTCCGAGGATAGGCGGGAGATTGTACAATGAGCAGTTCTTC	CASSPRIGGRLYNEQFF
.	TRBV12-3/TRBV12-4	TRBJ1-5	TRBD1	TGTGCCAGCAGACGTTTCGGGACAGGGGATTCGGCCCAGCATTTT	CASRRFGTGDSAQHF
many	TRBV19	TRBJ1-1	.	TGTGCCAGTAGTCCCGGGGGGGCGGGCACTGAAGCTTTCTTT	CASSPGGAGTEAFF
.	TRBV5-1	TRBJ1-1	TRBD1	TGCGCCAGCAGCGCCGGGACAGGGAGCATGAACACTGAAGCTTTCTTT	CASSAGTGSMNTEAFF
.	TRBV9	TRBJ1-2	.	TGTGCCAGCAGCGACCGACCGGGGTTGGGCTTGGGTGGCTACACCTTC	CASSDRPGLGLGGYTF
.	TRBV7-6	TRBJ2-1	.	TGTGCCAGCAGCTTCTCGGGGGCCACTGAGCAGTTCTTC	CASSFSGATEQFF
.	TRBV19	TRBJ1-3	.	TGTGCCAGTATCCCGGGCAACTCTGGAAACACCATATATTTT	CASIPGNSGNTIYF
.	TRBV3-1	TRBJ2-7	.	TGTGCCAGCACCGGGGATAAAATGTTCGGCGAGCAGTACTTC	CASTGDKMFGEQYF
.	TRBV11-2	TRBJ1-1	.	TGTGCCAGCAGCTTAGCACAGGGCCGGACTGAAGCTTTCTTT	CASSLAQGRTEAFF
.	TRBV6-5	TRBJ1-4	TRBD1	TGTGCCACCAGGACAGGGGGCGAAAAACTGTTTTTT	CATRTGGEKLFF
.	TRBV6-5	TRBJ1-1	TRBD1	TGTGCCGGCAGTTACACAGGGGGCCGCACTGAAGCTTTCTTT	CAGSYTGGRTEAFF
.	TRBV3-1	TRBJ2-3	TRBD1	TGTGCCAGCAGCCGGACAGGGTCGGATACGCAGTATTTT	CASSRTGSDTQYF
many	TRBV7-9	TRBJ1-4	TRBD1	TGTGCCAGCAGCTACGGGACAGCCGATGAAAAACTGTTTTTT	CASSYGTADEKLFF
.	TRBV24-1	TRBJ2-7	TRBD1	TGTGCCACCAGTGATTACAGGGGCGAGCAGTACTTC	CATSDYRGEQYF
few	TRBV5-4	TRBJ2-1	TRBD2	TGTGCCAGCAGCAGAGGACTAGCGGGGAGCTCCTACAATGAGCAGTTCTTC	CASSRGLAGSSYNEQFF
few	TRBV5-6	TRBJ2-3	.	TGTGCCAGCAGCTTGCGCTCCGGGGGACTCCTCACAGATACGCAGTATTTT	CASSLRSGGLLTDTQYF
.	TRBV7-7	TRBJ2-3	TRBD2	TGTGCTAGCCAAAAGGGACTAGACACAGATACGCAGTATTTT	CASQKGLDTDTQYF
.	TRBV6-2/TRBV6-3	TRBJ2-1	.	TGTGCCAGCAGCGACAATCGGGCTAGCGCCGCACTCTACAATGAGCAGTTCTTC	CASSDNRASAALYNEQFF
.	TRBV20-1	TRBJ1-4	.	TGCAGTGCCCGACAGGATACAGCAACTAATGAAAAACTGTATTTT	CSARQDTATNEKLYF
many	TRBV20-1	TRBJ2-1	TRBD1	TGCAGTGCTAGTAGGTCAGGGGGTGGTGATGAGCAGTTCTTC	CSASRSGGGDEQFF
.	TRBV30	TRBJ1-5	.	TGTGCCTGGAGTCTTCTGGGGAATCAGCCCCAGCATTTT	CAWSLLGNQPQHF
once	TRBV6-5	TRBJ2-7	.	TGTGCCAGCAGACCCGATACGGGTACCTACGAGCAGTACTTC	CASRPDTGTYEQYF
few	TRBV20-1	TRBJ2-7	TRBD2	TGCAGTGCTAGAGACCCTCGGACTAGCGGGGTCTACGAGCAGTACTTC	CSARDPRTSGVYEQYF
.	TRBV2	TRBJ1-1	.	TGTGCCAGCAGGATAGGGAACAGCAACACTGAAGCTTTCTTT	CASRIGNSNTEAFF
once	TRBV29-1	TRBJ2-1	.	TGCAGCGTTGTTTACTGGGTCTTCGGCAATGAGCAGTTCTTC	CSVVYWVFGNEQFF
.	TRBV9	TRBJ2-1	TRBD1	TGTGCCAGCAGCGGGGGACAGCTTTCTTACAATGAGCAGTTCTTC	CASSGGQLSYNEQFF
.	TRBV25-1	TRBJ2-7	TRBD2	TGTGCCAGCAGTGCAATAAGCGGGGGGGCCCCGTGGAAATACGAGCAGTACTTC	CASSAISGGAPWKYEQYF
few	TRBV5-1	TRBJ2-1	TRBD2	TGCGCCAGCACCCCTACCGGGACTAGGGGCGCGGGTGAGCAGTTCTTC	CASTPTGTRGAGEQFF
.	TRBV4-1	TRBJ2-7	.	TGCGCCAGCAGCCAAGATCCGGCAGGCGAGCAGTACTTC	CASSQDPAGEQYF
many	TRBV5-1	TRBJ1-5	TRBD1	TGCGCCAGCAGCTTGTCCGGACAGGGGAATCAGCCCCAGCATTTT	CASSLSGQGNQPQHF
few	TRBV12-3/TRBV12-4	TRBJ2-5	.	TGTGCCAGCACCCCGGACGGAGAGACCCAGTACTTC	CASTPDGETQYF
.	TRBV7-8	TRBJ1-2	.	TGTGCCAGCAGCTTAACCCCCTCGCGGGCGGAAGGCTACACCTTC	CASSLTPSRAEGYTF
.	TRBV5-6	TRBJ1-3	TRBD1	TGTGCCAGCAGCATACTACAGGGGGCTGGAAACACCATATATTTT	CASSILQGAGNTIYF
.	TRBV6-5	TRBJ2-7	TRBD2	TGTGCCAGCAGTTACTCCCGCCTCGGGACTAGCGAAGATTACGAGCAGTACTTC	CASSYSRLGTSEDYEQYF
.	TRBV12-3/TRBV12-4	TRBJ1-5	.	TGTGCCAGCAGTTTTTCCGGGGGAGGCAAGCCCCAGCATTTT	CASSFSGGGKPQHF
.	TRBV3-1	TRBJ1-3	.	TGTGCCAGCAGCCCAGGGTGGGGGGCGCTTGGAAACACCATATATTTT	CASSPGWGALGNTIYF
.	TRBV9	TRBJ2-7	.	TGTGCCAGCAGCGTTGGGCTCTATTACGAGCAGTACTTC	CASSVGLYYEQYF
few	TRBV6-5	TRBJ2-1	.	TGTGCCAGCGCGGGGCGTCCTAATGAGCAGTTCTTC	CASAGRPNEQFF
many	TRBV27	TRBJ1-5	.	TGCGCCAGCAGCTTGCTTGGCCAGCCCCAGCATTTT	CASSLLGQPQHF
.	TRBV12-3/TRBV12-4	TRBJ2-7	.	TGTGCCAGCAGTTCAGAGGGCGTGGACGAGCAGTACTTC	CASSSEGVDEQYF
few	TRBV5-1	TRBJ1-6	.	TGCGCCAGCAGCTTGGAAAGGCGTTCACCCCTCCACTTT	CASSLERRSPLHF
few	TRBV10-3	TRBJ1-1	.	TGTGCCATCAGTGAGCCGGGGGGTAGCACTGAAGCTTTCTTT	CAISEPGGSTEAFF
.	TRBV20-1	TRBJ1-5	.	TGCAGTGCTAGTGGTTGGGGGAGGGGGAATCAGCCCCAGCATTTT	CSASGWGRGNQPQHF
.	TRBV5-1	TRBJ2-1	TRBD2	TGCGCCAGCAGCTTCCTAGCGGGGGTGATTAATGAGCAGTTCTTC	CASSFLAGVINEQFF
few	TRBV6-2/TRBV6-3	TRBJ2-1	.	TGTGCCAGCTCGATTGAGCGGGTCGGGCCCGGGATTGAGCAGTTCTTC	CASSIERVGPGIEQFF
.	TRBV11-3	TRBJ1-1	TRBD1	TGTGCCAGCAGCGTACAACAGGGGAGGTGGACTGAAGCTTTCTTT	CASSVQQGRWTEAFF
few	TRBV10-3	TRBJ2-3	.	TGTGCCATCAGTGATGTCCGCACAGATACGCAGTATTTT	CAISDVRTDTQYF
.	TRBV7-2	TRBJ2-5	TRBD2	TGTGCCAGCAGCTTAGATAGCGGGAGCGGGGAGACCCAGTACTTC	CASSLDSGSGETQYF
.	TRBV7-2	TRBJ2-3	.	TGTGCCAGCACCGTTCTAGGGGCAGATACGCAGTATTTT	CASTVLGADTQYF
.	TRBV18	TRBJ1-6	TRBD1	TGTGCCAGCTCACGACAGGGTTCGGGCTCCTATAATTCACCCCTCCACTTT	CASSRQGSGSYNSPLHF
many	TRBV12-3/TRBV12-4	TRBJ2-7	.	TGTGCCAGCAGTTTGGGGGACGGCTCCTACGAGCAGTACTTC	CASSLGDGSYEQYF
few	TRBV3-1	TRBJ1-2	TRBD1	TGTGCCAGCAGCCAATTGGACAGGGAGGTCTATGGCTACACCTTC	CASSQLDREVYGYTF